These 28 T cell receptor beta chains share one sample of origin, sequenced in a study of blood T cell repertoires in COVID-19. Repertoires were generated with immunoSEQ multiplex PCR, while TCRdb's copy carries only in-frame clones and drops some. The data hold roughly 190,000 clones, with 85% observed a single time. Sequences were obtained from peripheral blood. These receptors were collected from a woman in her sixties or seventies with acute or convalescent COVID-19.

This clone was counted a single time. V gene TRBV28 combines with J gene TRBJ1-1, with 10 bases fitting TRBD1. This CDR3 spans 16 amino acids. V gave up 6 bases and J gave up 10 bases; unmatched junction bases: 17. The germline CDR1 and CDR2 sequences are MDHEN and SYDVKM. The DNA for the CDR3 is TGTGCCAGCAGCCCCACCGGGACAGGGGAATCGGGGGGAGCTTTCTTT. Residues: CASSPTGTGESGGAFF. The full variable domain, with the rest looked up from reference TRBV28 and TRBJ1-1, is DVKVTQSSRYLVKRTGEKVFLECVQDMDHENMFWYRQDPGLGLRLIYFSYDVKMKEKGDIPEGYSVSREKKERFSLILESASTNQTSMYLCASSPTGTGESGGAFFGQGTRLTVV.

The chain is built from TRBV23-1 and TRBJ2-1; tentative D call: TRBD2 (6 bases). TRBV23-1 is an open reading frame whose function is uncertain. CDR3 size: 13 residues. Trimming shortened V by 4 bases and J by 15 bases, and 19 bases separated the two germline ends. DNA for the CDR3: TGCGCCAGCAGTCCGCACCGGGGACTTCAATTGTTCTTC. Protein sequence: CASSPHRGLQLFF.

This clone was seen once. This chain uses TRBV2 with TRBJ2-3; 11 bases map to TRBD2. The V gene's germline CDR1 is SNHLY and CDR2 FYNNEI. The CDR3 runs to 17 residues. V lost 6 bases and J lost 0; bases outside the gene matches: 8. CDR3 sequence (DNA): TGTGCCAGCAGCCTACAGGGACTAGCGGAGAGCACAGATACGCAGTATTTT. Encoded protein: CASSLQGLAESTDTQYF.

This chain connects TRBV29-1 to TRBJ2-1, with TRBD2 identical over 9 bases. The CDR3 consists of 15 residues. The J segment lost 9 bases and the V segment lost 3 bases, leaving 12 bases of the junction unmatched. CDR1 and CDR2 (germline): SQVTM, ANQGSEA. DNA for the CDR3: TGCAGCGTTGACGTCGCCCTAGCGGGATTCGGTGAGCAGTTCTTC. Translation gives CSVDVALAGFGEQFF.

The chain links TRBV19 to TRBJ1-1; no clear D gene. Germline CDR1 is LNHDA and CDR2 is SQIVND (reference sequence). Trimming took 7 bases from V and 0 from J, leaving 6 bases between them. There are 12 residues in the CDR3. The CDR3 DNA reads as TGTGCCAGTAAACGAGTGAACACTGAAGCTTTCTTT. This encodes CASKRVNTEAFF.

The chain joins TRBV19 to TRBJ2-6; a weak D match, TRBD2 (5 bases). V lost 7 bases and J 0 bases, leaving 13 bases between the germline ends. The CDR3 spans 16 residues. Germline V gene data show CDR1 as LNHDA and CDR2 as SQIVND (reference sequence). The CDR3 sequence is CASKRGQYSGANVLTF. In DNA form, the CDR3 reads TGTGCCAGTAAAAGAGGGCAGTACTCTGGGGCCAACGTCCTGACTTTC.

V is TRBV9 and J is TRBJ2-1; 10 bases align to TRBD1. Germline V gene sequence: CDR1 SGDLS, CDR2 YYNGEE. Unmatched junction bases numbered 4, after V lost 3 bases and J lost 7 bases. The CDR3 runs 14 residues. Written as DNA, the CDR3 is TGTGCCAGCAGCGCGGGACAGGGGAGGAATGAGCAGTTCTTC. Its protein product is CASSAGQGRNEQFF.

This clone was counted only a few times. The chain links TRBV19 to TRBJ1-6; a weak D match, TRBD1 (6 bases). V dropped 4 bases and J dropped 5 bases, with 12 bases sitting between them. Germline V lookup: CDR1 LNHDA, CDR2 SQIVND (reference sequence). The CDR3 extends over 15 amino acids. CDR3 loop: CASSRSQGDNSPLHF. The CDR3 DNA follows: TGTGCCAGTAGTAGATCACAGGGAGATAATTCACCCCTCCACTTT.

V is TRBV6-5 and J is TRBJ1-1; 7 bases fit TRBD1. Looked up from germline, CDR1 is MNHEY and CDR2 is SVGAGI. The CDR3 loop spans 12 amino acids. Trimming cost V 10 bases and J 1 base; bases outside gene matches: 3. CDR3 nucleotide sequence: TGTGCCACCCACAGGGGGAACACTGAAGCTTTCTTT. It specifies CATHRGNTEAFF.

This chain links TRBV5-1 with TRBJ2-2; D might be TRBD2 (6 bases). The CDR3 totals 14 residues. From germline, CDR1 is SGHRS and CDR2 YFSETQ. Trimming took 6 bases from V and 6 from J, leaving 15 bases between them. CDR3 in amino acids: CASKEGRRAGELFF. For the CDR3, the DNA is TGCGCCAGCAAGGAGGGGCGCCGGGCCGGGGAGCTGTTTTTT.

The J gene is TRBJ2-2, the V gene TRBV29-1; the D gene is possibly TRBD2 (5 bases). This CDR3 is built from 15 residues. Trimming took off 4 bases at V and 1 base at J, with 13 bases between the two ends. Germline values: CDR1 SQVTM, CDR2 ANQGSEA. The CDR3 DNA follows: TGCAGCGTTGGAGGGCGGAAAGGGAACACCGGGGAGCTGTTTTTT. Protein sequence: CSVGGRKGNTGELFF.

V is TRBV28 and J is TRBJ2-7, with 9 bases lining up with TRBD2. The CDR3 loop spans 13 amino acids. CDR1 and CDR2 from the germline V gene are MDHEN and SYDVKM. V trimming: 7 bases; J trimming: 5 bases; junction bases outside the gene matches: 6. The CDR3: CASITGGRDEQYF. CDR3 in DNA: TGTGCCAGCATTACAGGCGGGAGGGACGAGCAGTACTTC.

This clone was detected a few times. The chain has TRBV3-1 (or the pseudogene TRBV3-2) and TRBJ1-1; the match to TRBD1 covers 9 bases. V shed 6 bases, J shed 3 bases, and the junction held 5 bases outside the gene matches. The CDR3 totals 14 residues. Germline V gene lookup returns CDR1 LGHDT and CDR2 YNNKEL (reference sequence). Written as DNA, the CDR3 is TGTGCCAGCAGTCACAGGGGGCAATACACTGAAGCTTTCTTT. Translation gives CASSHRGQYTEAFF.

This chain uses TRBV30 with TRBJ1-1; TRBD1 agrees at 8 bases. The germline CDR1 and CDR2 sequences are GTSNPN and SVGIG (reference sequence). V was pared by 5 bases and J by 10 bases, with 6 bases of the junction left unmatched. CDR3 length equals 11 residues. CDR3 nucleotide sequence: TGTGCCTGGGAAGGTGGGACAGGAGCTTTCTTT. This translates into CAWEGGTGAFF.

This chain links TRBV7-3 with TRBJ2-3; no clear D gene. Trimming removed 4 bases at V and 0 bases at J, with 2 bases between. The germline V gene has CDR1 SGHTA and CDR2 FQGTGA. The CDR3 length is 12 residues. CDR3 coding DNA: TGTGCCAGCAGCTCTAGCACAGATACGCAGTATTTT. It codes for CASSSSTDTQYF.

The J gene is TRBJ2-1, the V gene TRBV21-1; whether TRBD2, the table's D call, matches the DNA was not checked. TRBV21-1 represents a pseudogene. This CDR3 contains 18 residues. In DNA form, the CDR3 reads TGTGCCAGCAGCAAAGGAAAGAGCGGGAGTAGATATTACAATGAGCAGTTCTTC. Translation: CASSKGKSGSRYYNEQFF.

The V call is TRBV7-8, the J call TRBJ1-3; no clear D gene. The germline V and J ends were trimmed by 5 bases and 3 bases, with 5 bases remaining between them. The germline CDR1 and CDR2 sequences are SGHVS and FQNEAQ. The CDR3 spans 12 residues. The CDR3 coding sequence is TGTGCCAGCAGCCCCAGTGGAAACACCATATATTTT. This encodes CASSPSGNTIYF.

The genes are TRBV28 and TRBJ1-5; TRBD1 aligns across 8 bases. This CDR3 contains 15 residues. The V and J ends lost 5 bases and 6 bases, in that order; junction bases with no gene match: 9. Germline values: CDR1 MDHEN, CDR2 SYDVKM. CDR3: CASSPLQGAIQPQHF. The CDR3, as DNA: TGTGCCAGCAGTCCCCTTCAGGGGGCGATTCAGCCCCAGCATTTT.

This chain joins TRBV3-1 (or the pseudogene TRBV3-2) and TRBJ1-2, with TRBD1 identical over 11 bases. The CDR3 extends over 15 amino acids. Trimming took 3 bases from V and 0 from J; bases not matched to a gene: 0. Germline V lookup: CDR1 LGHDT, CDR2 YNNKEL (reference sequence). CDR3 amino acids: CASSQGQGANYGYTF. CDR3 nucleotide sequence: TGTGCCAGCAGCCAGGGACAGGGGGCTAACTATGGCTACACCTTC.

On this clone itself: Other DNA sequences in this specimen translate into the identical CDR3. The genes are TRBV6-5 and TRBJ2-3; 16 bases fit TRBD2. The CDR3 extends over 15 amino acids. Trimming cost V 7 bases and J 3 bases; bases outside gene matches: 1. Germline V CDR1 and CDR2: MNHEY, SVGAGI. The CDR3 coding sequence is TGTGCCAGCAAGGGACTAGCGGGAGGGACAGATACGCAGTATTTT. Encoded protein: CASKGLAGGTDTQYF.

The genes are TRBV19 and TRBJ1-2; 10 bases map to TRBD1. V shed 4 bases and J 6 bases; nucleotides not matched to a gene: 2. Germline V gives CDR1 LNHDA, CDR2 SQIVND (reference sequence). This CDR3 is built from 13 residues. The CDR3 DNA reads as TGTGCCAGTAGTAGGGACAGGGGTGATGGCTACACCTTC. It encodes CASSRDRGDGYTF.

This rearrangement joins TRBV6-4 to TRBJ2-1, with 13 positions matching TRBD2. Unmatched junction bases numbered 7, after V lost 6 bases and J lost 8 bases. The CDR3 spans 15 residues. Germline V lookup: CDR1 MRHNA, CDR2 SNTAGT. Here the CDR3 DNA reads TGTGCCAGCAGATCCGCGGGACTAGCGGGATATGAGCAGTTCTTC. As protein: CASRSAGLAGYEQFF.

This rearrangement joins TRBV7-3 to TRBJ2-5; 7 bases are a match to TRBD2. This CDR3 region has 16 residues. V dropped 2 bases and J dropped 3; count of bases not matched to a gene: 9. Germline values: CDR1 SGHTA, CDR2 FQGTGA. CDR3 in amino acids: CASSLSGGRGEETQYF. DNA for the CDR3: TGTGCCAGCAGCTTATCTGGTGGCCGGGGGGAAGAGACCCAGTACTTC.

The V gene is TRBV6-5, the J gene TRBJ2-4, with D perhaps matching TRBD1 (6 bases). CDR1 and CDR2 from the germline V gene are MNHEY and SVGAGI. This CDR3 contains 13 residues. Trimming removed 5 bases at V and 9 bases at J, with 14 bases between. CDR3 residues: CASSTQNRAIQYF. The CDR3 nucleotides are TGTGCCAGCAGTACACAAAACAGGGCCATTCAGTACTTC.

The gene calls are TRBV5-5 and TRBJ1-2, with D unresolved. V was shortened by 0 bases and J by 2 bases, with 8 bases between the two germline ends. This CDR3 has 14 amino acids. CDR1 and CDR2 (germline): SGHKS, YYEKEE (reference sequence). CDR3 loop: CASSLDTVNYGYTF. In DNA form, the CDR3 reads TGTGCCAGCAGCTTGGATACGGTGAACTATGGCTACACCTTC.

V usage is TRBV18 and J usage is TRBJ2-6; 7 bases agree with TRBD1. This CDR3 region has 18 residues. Germline loops: CDR1 KGHSH, CDR2 LQKENI. V shed 1 base, J shed 0 bases, and the junction held 6 bases outside the gene matches. The CDR3 here is CASSPLGQVLSGANVLTF. CDR3 nucleotide sequence: TGTGCCAGCTCACCACTAGGACAGGTCCTCTCTGGGGCCAACGTCCTGACTTTC.

The chain has TRBV12-3 or TRBV12-4 and TRBJ2-2; possible D gene TRBD2, 5 bases. Trimming took off 3 bases at V and 4 bases at J, with 6 bases between the two ends. CDR3 length: 13 residues. The CDR3: CASSFGSTGELFF. The CDR3 DNA sequence: TGTGCCAGCAGTTTTGGGAGCACCGGGGAGCTGTTTTTT.

Concerning this clone itself: A junction end diverges from the germline sequence, so it may reflect a read error. This chain connects TRBV7-7 to TRBJ2-5; 11 nucleotides agree with TRBD2. The germline V gene encodes CDR1 SSHAT and CDR2 FNYEAQ (reference sequence). CDR3 size: 17 residues. In nucleotides, the CDR3 is TGTGCTAGCAGCTTAGCGCATACTAGCGGGAGACGAGAGACCCAGTACTTC. This encodes CASSLAHTSGRRETQYF.